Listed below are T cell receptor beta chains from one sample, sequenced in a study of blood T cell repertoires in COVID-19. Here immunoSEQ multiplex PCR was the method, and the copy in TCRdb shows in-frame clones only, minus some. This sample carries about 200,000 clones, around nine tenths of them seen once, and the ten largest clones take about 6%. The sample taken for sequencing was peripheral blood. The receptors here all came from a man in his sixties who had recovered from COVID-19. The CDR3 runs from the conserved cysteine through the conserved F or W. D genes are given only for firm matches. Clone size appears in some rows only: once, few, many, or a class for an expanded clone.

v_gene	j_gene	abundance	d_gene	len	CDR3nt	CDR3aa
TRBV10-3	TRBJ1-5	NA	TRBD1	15	TGTGCCATCAGCTCCGGGACAGGGGGCAATCAGCCCCAGCATTTT	CAISSGTGGNQPQHF
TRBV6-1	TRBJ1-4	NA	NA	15	TGTGCCAGCAGTGTGGACAGACCAACTAATGAAAAACTGTTTTTT	CASSVDRPTNEKLFF
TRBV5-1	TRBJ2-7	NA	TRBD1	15	TGCGCCAGCAGGTACGCCGAGGACAGGGGGTACGAGCAGTACTTC	CASRYAEDRGYEQYF
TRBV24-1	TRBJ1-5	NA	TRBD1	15	TGTGCCACCAGTGAGGGACAGGGTCTAGAGCAGCCCCAGCATTTT	CATSEGQGLEQPQHF
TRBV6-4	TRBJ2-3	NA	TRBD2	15	TGTGCCAGCAGTGGACTAGCGGGGGGCACAGATACGCAGTATTTT	CASSGLAGGTDTQYF
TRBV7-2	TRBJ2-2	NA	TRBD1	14	TGTGCCAGCAGCCCCTCAGGGGGCACCGGGGAGCTGTTTTTT	CASSPSGGTGELFF
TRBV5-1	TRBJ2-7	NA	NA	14	TGCGCCAGCAGCCCGATCAGCGGCGCGGGCGAGCAGTACTTC	CASSPISGAGEQYF
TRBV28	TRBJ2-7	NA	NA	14	TGTGCCAGCCAAATAGGGGGATCCTCCTACGAGCAGTACTTC	CASQIGGSSYEQYF
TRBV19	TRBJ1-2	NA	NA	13	TGTGCCAGTAGTATCTTGGCCACCTATGGCTACACCTTC	CASSILATYGYTF
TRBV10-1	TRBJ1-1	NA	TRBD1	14	TGCGCCAGCAGTACCGGGACAGCGAACACTGAAGCTTTCTTT	CASSTGTANTEAFF
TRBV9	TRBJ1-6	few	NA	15	TGTGCCAGCAGCGTAGACGGTGCAGGCAGTTCACCCCTCCACTTT	CASSVDGAGSSPLHF
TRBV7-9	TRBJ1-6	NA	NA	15	TGTGCCAGCAGCTTAAGAGGCAGGGCCAATTCACCCCTCCACTTT	CASSLRGRANSPLHF
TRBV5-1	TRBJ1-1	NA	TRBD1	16	TGCGCCAGCAGCTTGACAGGGGGCTCGCCGCGCACTGAAGCTTTCTTT	CASSLTGGSPRTEAFF
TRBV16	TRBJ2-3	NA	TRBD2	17	TGTGCCAGCAGCCACCGAAATCTAGCGGGAGGCACAGATACGCAGTATTTT	CASSHRNLAGGTDTQYF
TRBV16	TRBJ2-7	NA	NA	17	TGTGCCAGCAGCCACCCGGGGAGGAGGGAGGTGGAGGATGAGCAGTACTTC	CASSHPGRREVEDEQYF
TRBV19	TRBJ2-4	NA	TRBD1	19	TGTGCCAGTAGTCCCCGTCCCGGGACAGGGATTGGGGCCAAAAACATTCAGTACTTC	CASSPRPGTGIGAKNIQYF
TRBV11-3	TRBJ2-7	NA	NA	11	TGTGCCACCCCTCTAGGGGGCGAGCAGTACTTC	CATPLGGEQYF
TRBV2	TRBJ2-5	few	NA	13	TGTGCCAGCAGGCGGGACCCGGGCGAGACCCAGTACTTC	CASRRDPGETQYF
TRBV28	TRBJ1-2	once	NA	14	TGTGCCAGCATTATATCGACGGGAAACTATGGCTACACCTTC	CASIISTGNYGYTF
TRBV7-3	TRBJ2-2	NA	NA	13	TGTGCCAGCAGCAACAGGAACACCGGGGAGCTGTTTTTT	CASSNRNTGELFF
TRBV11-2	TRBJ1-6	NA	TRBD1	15	TGTGCCAGCAGCTCCGGGACAGGGAGAAATTCACCCCTCCACTTT	CASSSGTGRNSPLHF
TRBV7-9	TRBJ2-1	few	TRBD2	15	TGTGCCAGCAGCCCAGGGGGACTAGCTCGGAATGAGCAGTTCTTC	CASSPGGLARNEQFF
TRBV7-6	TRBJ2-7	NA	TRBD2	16	TGTGCCAGCAGCCGAGGACTAGCGGGATCGACCTACGAGCAGTACTTC	CASSRGLAGSTYEQYF
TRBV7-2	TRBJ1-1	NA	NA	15	TGTGCCAGCAGCTTAGCGCCCCAGGGGAACACTGAAGCTTTCTTT	CASSLAPQGNTEAFF
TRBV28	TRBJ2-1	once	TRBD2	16	TGTGCCAGCAGTTCTTATCTAGCGGAAAAGGGGAATGAGCAGTTCTTC	CASSSYLAEKGNEQFF
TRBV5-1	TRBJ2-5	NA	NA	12	TGCGCCAGCAGCGCTAACCAAGAGACCCAGTACTTC	CASSANQETQYF